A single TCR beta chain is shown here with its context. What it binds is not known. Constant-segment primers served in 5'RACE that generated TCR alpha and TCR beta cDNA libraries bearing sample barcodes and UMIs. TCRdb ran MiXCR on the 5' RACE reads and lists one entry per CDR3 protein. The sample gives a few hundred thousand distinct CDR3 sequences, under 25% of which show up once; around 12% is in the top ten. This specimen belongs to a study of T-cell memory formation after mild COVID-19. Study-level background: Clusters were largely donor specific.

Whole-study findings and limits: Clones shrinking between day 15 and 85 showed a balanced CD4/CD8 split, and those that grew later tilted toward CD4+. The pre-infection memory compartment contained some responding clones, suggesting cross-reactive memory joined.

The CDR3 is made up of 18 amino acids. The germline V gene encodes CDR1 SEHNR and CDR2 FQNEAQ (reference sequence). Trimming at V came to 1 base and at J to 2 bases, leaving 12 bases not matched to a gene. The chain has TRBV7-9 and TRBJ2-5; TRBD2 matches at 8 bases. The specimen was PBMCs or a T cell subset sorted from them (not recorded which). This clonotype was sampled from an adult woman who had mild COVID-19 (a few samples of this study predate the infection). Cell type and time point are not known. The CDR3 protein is CASSLGQLADTYQETQYF. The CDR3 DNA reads TGTGCCAGCAGCTTAGGGCAACTAGCGGACACTTATCAAGAGACCCAGTACTTC.